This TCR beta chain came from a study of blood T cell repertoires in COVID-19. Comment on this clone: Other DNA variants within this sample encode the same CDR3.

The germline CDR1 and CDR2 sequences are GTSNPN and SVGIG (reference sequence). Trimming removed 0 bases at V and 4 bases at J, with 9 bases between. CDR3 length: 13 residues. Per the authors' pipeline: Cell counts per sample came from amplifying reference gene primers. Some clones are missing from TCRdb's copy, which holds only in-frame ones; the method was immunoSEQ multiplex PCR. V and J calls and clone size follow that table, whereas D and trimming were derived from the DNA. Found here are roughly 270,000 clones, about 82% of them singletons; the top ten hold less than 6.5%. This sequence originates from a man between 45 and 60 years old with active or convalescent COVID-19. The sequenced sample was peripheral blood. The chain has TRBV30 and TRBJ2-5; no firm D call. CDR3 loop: CAWSVRRRETQYF. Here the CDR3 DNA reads TGTGCCTGGAGTGTACGACGGAGAGAGACCCAGTACTTC. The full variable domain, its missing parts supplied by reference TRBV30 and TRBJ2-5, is SQTIHQWPATLVQPVGSPLSLECTVEGTSNPNLYWYRQAAGRGLQLLFYSVGIGQISSEVPQNLSASRPQDRQFILSSKKLLLSDSGFYLCAWSVRRRETQYFGPGTRLLVL.